The clone carrying this T cell receptor (beta chain) showed up many times. Its antigen is unknown. During its preparation, the TCRbeta library received unique molecular identifiers. TCRdb recomputed calls from the PCR reads with MiXCR, one row per CDR3 protein. The repertoire has tens of thousands of distinct CDR3 sequences, less than 6% of them found once; the top ten carry over 25%. The sample comes from a study of T-cell reconstitution after alpha-beta-depleted transplantation in children. Regarding the study as a whole: Where alpha-beta T cells came from about two months after transplant was reportedly several hundred expanded graft clones. T-cell numbers and diversity, one year after transplant, stemmed largely from T cells that were newly produced. From surviving recipient T cells and thymic progenitors came the high day-60 TCRbeta diversity observed in some patients.

Germline assignment: CDR1 KGHDR and CDR2 SFDVKD. The CDR3 contains 14 residues. After removal of 7 bases from V and 3 bases from J, the junction contained 1 base not matched to a gene. The sample was PBMCs, mostly from graft donor cells, taken 60 days after TCRalphabeta/CD19-depleted stem cell transplant. The clonotype comes from a female patient aged 2 to 10 who had a stem cell transplant for aplastic anemia, so the T cells may come from the graft donor. V usage is TRBV24-1 and J usage is TRBJ1-4; 10 nucleotides line up with TRBD1. The CDR3 is CATRGQGANEKLFF. Written as DNA, the CDR3 is TGTGCCACCAGAGGACAGGGGGCTAATGAAAAACTGTTTTTT.